This entry lists 7 T cell receptor beta chains sequenced from one sample in a study of cytomegalovirus exposure and HLA in healthy donors. The PCR made use of 60 Vbeta and 13 Jbeta primers. Sequencing used immunoSEQ multiplex PCR; TCRdb keeps in-frame clones, though not all of them. The sample comprises some 200,000 clones, around 79% of which are singletons, and around 1.8% rests with the top ten. Input material: PBMCs. These TCRs come from a man aged 18 to 30 in good health and CMV-seronegative.

V gene TRBV30 combines with J gene TRBJ2-3; TRBD2 agrees at 11 bases. This CDR3 is 14 amino acids long. Unmatched junction bases numbered 3, after V lost 2 bases and J lost 5 bases. Looked up from germline, CDR1 is GTSNPN and CDR2 is SVGIG (reference sequence). CDR3 loop: CAWSPLAGGDTQYF. In DNA form, the CDR3 reads TGTGCCTGGAGTCCCCTAGCGGGGGGAGATACGCAGTATTTT.

The sample holds one count of this clone. The chain uses TRBV28 and TRBJ2-3, with a tentative D call TRBD2 (5 bases). From germline, CDR1 is MDHEN and CDR2 SYDVKM. This CDR3 has 12 residues. The V gene lost 5 bases and the J gene lost 9 bases, with 12 bases spanning the gap. CDR3 amino acids: CASSPLPGTQYF. CDR3 nucleotide sequence: TGTGCCAGCAGTCCGCTCCCGGGAACGCAGTATTTT.

This clone was detected once. The chain links TRBV13 to TRBJ1-5; D remains unclear. Germline V gives CDR1 PRHDT, CDR2 FYEKMQ (reference sequence). CDR3 length: 15 residues. V gave up 2 bases and J gave up 2 bases, with 10 bases separating them. The CDR3, as DNA: TGTGCCAGCAGCTTATCAGGTACTCGCAATCAGCCCCAGCATTTT. Residues: CASSLSGTRNQPQHF. The full variable domain, rest sourced from reference TRBV13 and TRBJ1-5, is AAGVIQSPRHLIKEKRETATLKCYPIPRHDTVYWYQQGPGQDPQFLISFYEKMQSDKGSIPDRFSAQQFSDYHSELNMSSLELGDSALYFCASSLSGTRNQPQHFGDGTRLSIL.

Note on this clone: Other DNA sequences within the sample encode an identical CDR3. The gene calls are TRBV7-9 and TRBJ2-7; 7 nucleotides match TRBD2. V lost 1 base, J lost 3 bases, and 3 bases stayed unmatched. The CDR3 has 14 residues. In germline, CDR1 is SEHNR, CDR2 FQNEAQ (reference sequence). The DNA of the CDR3 is TGTGCCAGCAGCTTAGAGGGCGGGGGCTACGAGCAGTACTTC. This codes for CASSLEGGGYEQYF.

This chain joins TRBV6-5 and TRBJ1-1; the D gene is possibly TRBD1 (6 bases). The CDR3 has 13 residues. Trimming shortened V by 5 bases and J by 1 base, and 8 bases separated the two germline ends. CDR1 is MNHEY, CDR2 SVGAGI, per germline. The CDR3 bases are TGTGCCAGCAGTATACAGGGGAACACTGAAGCTTTCTTT. It encodes CASSIQGNTEAFF.

The chain carries TRBV6-4 and TRBJ2-2, with 9 bases fitting TRBD1. Germline CDR1 and CDR2: MRHNA and SNTAGT. After removal of 2 bases from V and 6 bases from J, the junction contained 7 bases not matched to a gene. This CDR3 spans 16 amino acids. The CDR3, as DNA: TGTGCCAGCAGTGACAAAGGGACAGGGCAGCCCGGGGAGCTGTTTTTT. Its translation: CASSDKGTGQPGELFF.

V is TRBV19 and J is TRBJ2-1, with D possibly TRBD1 on 6 matching bases. The length of the CDR3 is 16 residues. Trimming took off 3 bases at V and 0 bases at J, with 12 bases between the two ends. Germline assignment: CDR1 LNHDA and CDR2 SQIVND (reference sequence). The CDR3 DNA follows: TGTGCCAGTAGTATTGGGGGCCTGATCTCCTACAATGAGCAGTTCTTC. Translating it yields CASSIGGLISYNEQFF.